Each of the 24 T cell receptor beta chains below was sequenced from the same sample in a study of graft-versus-host responses after intestinal transplantation. Profiling relied on immunoSEQ multiplex PCR, and the TCRdb table lists in-frame clones only, not all of them. The repertoire holds 80,000 to 95,000 clones, with about 93% as singletons. For these receptors, no antigen is known. The sequenced sample was unstimulated CD8+ T cells sorted from spleen or lymph node cells, obtained before intestinal transplant. These receptors all come from a human donor who received an intestinal transplant.

This clone came up a few times. The genes are TRBV10-1 and TRBJ2-7; TRBD2 aligns across 14 bases. Germline V CDR1 and CDR2: WNHNN, SYGVQD (reference sequence). The CDR3 is 18 amino acids. V shed 0 bases, J shed 4 bases, and the junction held 8 bases outside the gene matches. The CDR3 nucleotides are TGCGCCAGCAGTGAGTCCAGACTAGCGGGGGGGCAGGGGTACGAGCAGTACTTC. This sequence encodes CASSESRLAGGQGYEQYF.

In its sample, this clone was seen a few times. The V call is TRBV10-2, the J call TRBJ1-1; D unresolved. The V gene lost 0 bases and the J gene lost 3 bases, with 8 bases spanning the gap. The CDR3 has 14 amino acids. Germline values: CDR1 WSHSY, CDR2 SAAADI. CDR3 in DNA: TGCGCCAGCAGTGAGTCTGCAGGTTACACTGAAGCTTTCTTT. Its translation is CASSESAGYTEAFF.

This clone was seen a few times. Other DNA sequences in this sample translate to the same CDR3. The rearrangement uses TRBV27 and TRBJ1-1; tentative D call: TRBD1 (5 bases). V gave up 3 bases and J gave up 1 base, with 6 bases separating them. Germline V CDR1 and CDR2: MNHEY, SMNVEV (reference sequence). The CDR3 extends over 13 amino acids. CDR3 sequence reads: CASSLGGNTEAFF. In DNA, the CDR3 is TGTGCCAGCAGTTTGGGGGGGAACACTGAAGCTTTCTTT.

The genes are TRBV7-8 and TRBJ1-1; D call uncertain. CDR1 is SGHVS, CDR2 FQNEAQ, per germline. Trimming pared 5 bases from V and 8 bases from J, leaving 15 bases between. The CDR3 sequence is 13 residues long. CDR3 nucleotides: TGTGCCAGCAGCCCGCCGGGAGTCTTAGAAGCTTTCTTT. Translated: CASSPPGVLEAFF.

In regard to this clone: Additional DNA sequences in this sample encode the identical CDR3. The chain employs TRBV5-6 and TRBJ2-7, with D uncertain. V lost 0 bases, J lost 1 base, and 2 bases lay in between. The CDR3 has 12 amino acids. Germline CDR1 is SGHDT and CDR2 is YYEEEE. Here the CDR3 reads CASSLASYEQYF. The CDR3 DNA follows: TGTGCCAGCAGCTTGGCTTCCTACGAGCAGTACTTC. The full variable domain, its missing parts supplied by reference TRBV5-6 and TRBJ2-7, is DAGVTQSPTHLIKTRGQQVTLRCSPKSGHDTVSWYQQALGQGPQFIFQYYEEEERQRGNFPDRFSGHQFPNYSSELNVNALLLGDSALYLCASSLASYEQYFGPGTRLTVT.

The chain recombines TRBV10-2 with TRBJ2-2, with TRBD1 matching 8 bases. From germline, CDR1 is WSHSY and CDR2 SAAADI. The CDR3 totals 13 residues. Trimming cost V 6 bases and J 6 bases; bases outside gene matches: 3. CDR3 DNA: TGCGCCAGCAGCCGGGGACAGGCCGGGGAGCTGTTTTTT. Amino acids: CASSRGQAGELFF.

In nucleotides, the CDR3 is TGTGCCAGCAGCCCCAGGGTTAGCACAGATACGCAGTATTTT. The encoded protein is CASSPRVSTDTQYF. The chain is built from TRBV13 and TRBJ2-3; a weak D match, TRBD1 (5 bases). CDR1 is PRHDT and CDR2 is FYEKMQ in the germline V gene (reference sequence). Trimming took 5 bases from V and 0 from J, leaving 9 bases between them. The CDR3 runs 14 residues. The full variable domain, rest sourced from reference TRBV13 and TRBJ2-3, is AAGVIQSPRHLIKEKRETATLKCYPIPRHDTVYWYQQGPGQDPQFLISFYEKMQSDKGSIPDRFSAQQFSDYHSELNMSSLELGDSALYFCASSPRVSTDTQYFGPGTRLTVL.

V and J are TRBV13 and TRBJ1-1; weak D call: TRBD1 (6 bases). The CDR3 extends over 14 amino acids. Germline CDR1 reads PRHDT; CDR2 reads FYEKMQ (reference sequence). V was shortened by 5 bases and J by 0 bases, with 10 bases between the two germline ends. In nucleotides, the CDR3 is TGTGCCAGCAGCACACAGGGCTTGAACACTGAAGCTTTCTTT. This translates into CASSTQGLNTEAFF.

The sample holds one count of this clone. CDR3 sequence reads: CSASLIDTQYF. CDR3 DNA: TGCAGTGCTAGTCTTATAGATACGCAGTATTTT. This rearrangement joins TRBV20-1 to TRBJ2-3, with D unclear. CDR1 is DFQATT and CDR2 is SNEGSKA in the germline V gene (reference sequence). Trimming took off 3 bases at V and 5 bases at J, with 6 bases between the two ends. The CDR3 has 11 residues.

The chain has TRBV13 and TRBJ2-1; perhaps TRBD2 as D (7 bases). Trimming took off 5 bases at V and 2 bases at J, with 16 bases between the two ends. CDR3 length: 16 residues. CDR1 and CDR2 from the germline V gene are PRHDT and FYEKMQ (reference sequence). The CDR3 is CASSPFGGGAYNEQFF. CDR3 bases: TGTGCCAGCAGCCCGTTTGGGGGGGGCGCCTACAATGAGCAGTTCTTC.

The chain joins TRBV5-1 to TRBJ2-2; unclear D gene. The CDR3 totals 13 residues. Germline-derived CDR1 and CDR2 are SGHRS and YFSETQ. V lost 0 bases, J lost 10 bases, and 10 bases lay in between. The CDR3: CASSLEGGEELFF. The CDR3 coding sequence is TGCGCCAGCAGCTTGGAAGGCGGAGAGGAGCTGTTTTTT.

This chain joins TRBV7-9 and TRBJ2-7, with 11 bases matching TRBD1. V shed 8 bases and J 6 bases; nucleotides not matched to a gene: 9. CDR1 SEHNR and CDR2 FQNEAQ come from the germline V gene (reference sequence). CDR3 length: 14 residues. CDR3 amino acids: CASVGGDRGCEQYF. For the CDR3, the DNA is TGTGCCAGCGTAGGAGGGGACAGGGGGTGCGAGCAGTACTTC.

This clone was observed a handful of times. V is TRBV5-6 and J is TRBJ1-2, with TRBD1 matching over 8 bases. CDR3 length: 16 amino acids. V dropped 2 bases and J dropped 4; count of bases not matched to a gene: 10. Germline lookup yields CDR1 SGHDT and CDR2 YYEEEE. CDR3 region: CASSLNQGADGYGYTF. CDR3 DNA sequence: TGTGCCAGCAGCTTAAATCAGGGGGCCGATGGCTATGGCTACACCTTC.

The chain carries TRBV7-9 and TRBJ1-2; D is unclear. Germline values: CDR1 SEHNR, CDR2 FQNEAQ (reference sequence). Deletions cut 4 bases from V and 8 bases from J, with 11 bases between. This CDR3 spans 12 amino acids. The CDR3 sequence: CASSSGPSGYTF. The CDR3 region has the DNA TGTGCCAGCAGCTCGGGTCCCTCGGGCTACACCTTC.

The rearrangement joins TRBV5-3 to TRBJ1-1, with TRBD1 matching over 8 bases. TRBV5-3 is reported as an ORF; its role is uncertain. V lost 4 bases, J lost 4 bases, and 3 bases stayed unmatched. The CDR3 sequence is 13 residues long. The CDR3 loop is CARSPGQGTEAFF. The CDR3 bases are TGTGCCAGAAGCCCTGGACAGGGCACTGAAGCTTTCTTT.

The chain recombines TRBV27 with TRBJ1-1; tentatively, D is TRBD1 (5 bases). This CDR3 has 16 amino acids. CDR1 is MNHEY, CDR2 SMNVEV, per germline (reference sequence). The V end lost 5 bases, the J end lost 3 bases, and 19 bases lay between the germline ends. The CDR3 DNA follows: TGTGCCAGCAGTCCTACTGGGGGGGTCGGGGACACTGAAGCTTTCTTT. Protein: CASSPTGGVGDTEAFF.

The gene calls are TRBV27 and TRBJ2-7; TRBD1 is a possible D gene (6 bases). Trimming left V 5 bases short and J 1 base short, with 15 bases between. The CDR3 runs 15 residues. Germline-derived CDR1 and CDR2 are MNHEY and SMNVEV (reference sequence). The CDR3 nucleotides are TGTGCCAGCAGTCCCAGGGGCGCCCCTTCCTACGAGCAGTACTTC. Translated, it gives CASSPRGAPSYEQYF.

The CDR3 DNA is TGTGCCAGCAGTCTGCAAGGGGGCCACAATGAGCAGTTCTTC. Amino acid sequence: CASSLQGGHNEQFF. This sequence joins TRBV27 and TRBJ2-1; 7 positions agree with TRBD1. CDR3 size: 14 residues. The germline gives CDR1 MNHEY, CDR2 SMNVEV (reference sequence). Losses at the gene ends were 5 bases for V and 5 bases for J; bases not matched to a gene: 6.

The CDR3 coding sequence is TGTGCCACCACCCTCCAACGCGGGGGGCCGAACAATGAGCAGTTCTTC. Protein product: CATTLQRGGPNNEQFF. V usage is TRBV15 and J usage is TRBJ2-1; 8 nucleotides align to TRBD2. Germline V CDR1 and CDR2: LNHNV, YYDKDF (reference sequence). Germline trimming cut 7 bases from V and 5 bases from J; bases unmatched to any gene: 13. This CDR3 is built from 16 residues.

The chain has TRBV7-9 and TRBJ1-1; D is possibly TRBD1 (6 bases). V was cut by 5 bases and J by 5 bases, with 9 bases left in between. The length of the CDR3 is 12 residues. Germline V gene sequence: CDR1 SEHNR, CDR2 FQNEAQ (reference sequence). In nucleotides, the CDR3 is TGTGCCAGCAGCCCCGGGACAACTGAAGCTTTCTTT. Translating gives CASSPGTTEAFF. Based on the CDR3 plus reference TRBV7-9 and TRBJ1-1, the full variable domain is DTGVSQNPRHKITKRGQNVTFRCDPISEHNRLYWYRQTLGQGPEFLTYFQNEAQLEKSRLLSDRFSAERPKGSFSTLEIQRTEQGDSAMYLCASSPGTTEAFFGQGTRLTVV.

J is TRBJ2-1 and V is TRBV4-1, with D maybe TRBD1 (5 bases). The V end was cut by 5 bases, the J end by 4 bases, with 12 bases between. In germline, CDR1 is MGHRA, CDR2 YSYEKL. The CDR3 has 14 residues. The CDR3 coding sequence is TGCGCCAGCAGCTCGCAGGGTCAGTACAATGAGCAGTTCTTC. Translated, it gives CASSSQGQYNEQFF.

The chain recombines TRBV16 with TRBJ2-3; 8 nucleotides line up with TRBD2. With V trimmed by 5 bases and J by 2 bases, 6 bases remained unmatched. Looked up from germline, CDR1 is KGHSY and CDR2 is FQNENV. The CDR3 spans 15 residues. CDR3 coding DNA: TGTGCCAGCAGCTACGGGGGGGGAAACACAGATACGCAGTATTTT. Translation: CASSYGGGNTDTQYF.

The gene calls are TRBV2 and TRBJ2-1; TRBD2 aligns across 15 bases. The CDR3 extends over 17 amino acids. V lost 6 bases, J lost 6 bases, and 9 bases stayed unmatched. CDR1 is SNHLY, CDR2 FYNNEI, per germline. As DNA, the CDR3 is TGTGCCAGCAGGTGGACTAGCGGGGGGGCCCTCCTCAATGAGCAGTTCTTC. Translating it yields CASRWTSGGALLNEQFF. The whole variable domain, filled in from reference TRBV2 and TRBJ2-1, reads EPEVTQTPSHQVTQMGQEVILRCVPISNHLYFYWYRQILGQKVEFLVSFYNNEISEKSEIFDDQFSVERPDGSNFTLKIRSTKLEDSAMYFCASRWTSGGALLNEQFFGPGTRLTVL.

This chain joins TRBV6-5 and TRBJ2-7; TRBD1 matches 8 bases. This CDR3 has 14 residues. The germline V gene has CDR1 MNHEY and CDR2 SVGAGI. Losses at the gene ends were 2 bases for V and 4 bases for J; bases not matched to a gene: 4. The CDR3 region is CASSYKQGVYEQYF. The CDR3 DNA sequence: TGTGCCAGCAGTTACAAACAGGGGGTTTACGAGCAGTACTTC.